This T cell receptor (beta chain) was retrieved from a study of PD-1 and CTLA-4 blockade in melanoma. This CDR3 region has 14 residues. Germline V gives CDR1 SGDLS, CDR2 YYNGEE. Trimming removed 3 bases from V and 5 bases from J; junction bases left unmatched: 6. Sequenced by immunoSEQ multiplex PCR; TCRdb stores in-frame clones only, minus some. The profile shows 28,000 or so clones, roughly 90% of them singletons. V gene TRBV9 combines with J gene TRBJ2-7; 9 nucleotides agree with TRBD2. The sample here was CD8+ T cells from peripheral blood, taken from a patient given anti-PD-1 treatment. This TCR came from a human donor with melanoma. The CDR3 nucleotides read TGTGCCAGCAGCGATAGCGGGAGAGTTGACGAGCAGTACTTC. Translating it yields CASSDSGRVDEQYF.